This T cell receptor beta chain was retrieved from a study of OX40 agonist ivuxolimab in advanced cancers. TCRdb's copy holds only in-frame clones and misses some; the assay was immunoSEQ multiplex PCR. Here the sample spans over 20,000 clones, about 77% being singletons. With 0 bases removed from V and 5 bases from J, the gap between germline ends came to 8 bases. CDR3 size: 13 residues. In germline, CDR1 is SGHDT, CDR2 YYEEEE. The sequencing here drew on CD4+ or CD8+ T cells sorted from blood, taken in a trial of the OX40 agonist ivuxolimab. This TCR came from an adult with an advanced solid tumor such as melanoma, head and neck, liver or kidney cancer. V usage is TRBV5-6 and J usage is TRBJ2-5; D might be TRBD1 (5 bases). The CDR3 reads CASSLGGVETQYF. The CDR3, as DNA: TGTGCCAGCAGCTTGGGGGGCGTGGAGACCCAGTACTTC.